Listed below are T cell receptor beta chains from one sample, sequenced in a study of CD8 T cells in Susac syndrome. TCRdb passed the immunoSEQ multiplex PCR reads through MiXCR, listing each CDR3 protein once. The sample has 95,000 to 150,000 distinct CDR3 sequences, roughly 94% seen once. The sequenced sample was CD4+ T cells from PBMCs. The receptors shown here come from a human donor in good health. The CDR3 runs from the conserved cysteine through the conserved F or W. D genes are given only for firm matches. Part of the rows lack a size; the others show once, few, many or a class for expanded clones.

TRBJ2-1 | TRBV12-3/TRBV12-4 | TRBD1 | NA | CASNHGQGKGGEQFF | TGTGCCAGCAACCATGGACAGGGGAAGGGTGGTGAGCAGTTCTTC
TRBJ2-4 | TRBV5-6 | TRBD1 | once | CASSDTGVAKNIQYF | TGTGCCAGCAGCGACACAGGGGTAGCCAAAAACATTCAGTACTTC
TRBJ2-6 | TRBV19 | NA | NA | CASSRDGGSGANVLTF | TGTGCCAGTAGCCGGGACGGGGGCTCTGGGGCCAACGTCCTGACTTTC
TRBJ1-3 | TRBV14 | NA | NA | CASSRFSGNTIYF | TGTGCCAGCAGCCGATTCTCTGGAAACACCATATATTTT
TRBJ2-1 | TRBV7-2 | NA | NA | CASSLFDEQFF | TGTGCCAGCAGCTTATTCGATGAGCAGTTCTTC
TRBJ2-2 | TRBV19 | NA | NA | CASRGRNTGELFF | TGTGCCAGTAGAGGGAGGAACACCGGGGAGCTGTTTTTT
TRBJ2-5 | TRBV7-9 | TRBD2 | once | CASSPRLAQSVETQYF | TGTGCCAGCAGCCCCAGACTAGCGCAATCGGTAGAGACCCAGTACTTC
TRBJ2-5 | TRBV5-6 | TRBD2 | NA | CASSLLAGGPETQYF | TGTGCCAGCAGCTTACTAGCGGGAGGGCCAGAGACCCAGTACTTC
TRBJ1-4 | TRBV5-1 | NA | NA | CASSDGRGGEKLFF | TGCGCCAGCAGCGACGGCAGGGGAGGGGAAAAACTGTTTTTT
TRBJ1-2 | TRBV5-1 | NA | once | CASSLGGRAYGYTF | TGCGCCAGCAGCTTGGGGGGCCGGGCCTATGGCTACACCTTC
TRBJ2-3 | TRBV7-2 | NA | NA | CASKTGSATDTQYF | TGTGCCAGCAAAACAGGGTCCGCCACAGATACGCAGTATTTT
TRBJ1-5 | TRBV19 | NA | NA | CASASGSNQPQHF | TGTGCCAGTGCATCAGGTAGCAATCAGCCCCAGCATTTT
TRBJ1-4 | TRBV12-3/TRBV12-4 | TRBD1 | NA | CASSSSDRAEKLFF | TGTGCCAGCAGTTCCTCGGACAGGGCTGAAAAACTGTTTTTT
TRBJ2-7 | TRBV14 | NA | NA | CASSARGWGFSYEQYF | TGTGCCAGCAGCGCACGAGGTTGGGGGTTCTCCTACGAGCAGTACTTC
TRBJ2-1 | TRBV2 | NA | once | CASSDGRVEQFF | TGTGCCAGCAGTGACGGGCGGGTCGAGCAGTTCTTC
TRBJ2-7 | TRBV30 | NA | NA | CAWDYGQAGEQYF | TGTGCCTGGGACTACGGACAGGCGGGGGAGCAGTACTTC
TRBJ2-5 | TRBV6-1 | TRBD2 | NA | CASSELAGKSRETQYF | TGTGCCAGCAGTGAACTAGCGGGAAAATCACGGGAGACCCAGTACTTC
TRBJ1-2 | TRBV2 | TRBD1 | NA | CASNPPGQGGGYTF | TGTGCCAGCAACCCACCGGGACAGGGAGGCGGCTACACCTTC
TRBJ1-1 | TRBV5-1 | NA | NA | CASSPRDADTEAFF | TGCGCCAGCAGCCCCCGGGACGCCGACACTGAAGCTTTCTTT
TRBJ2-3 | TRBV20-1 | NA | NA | CSASRPGRWPDTQYF | TGCAGTGCTAGCCGACCGGGACGGTGGCCAGATACGCAGTATTTT
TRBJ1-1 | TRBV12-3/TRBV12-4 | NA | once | CASSLSYTPMNTEAFF | TGTGCCAGCAGTTTATCGTACACCCCGATGAACACTGAAGCTTTCTTT
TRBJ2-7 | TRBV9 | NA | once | CASSVNEGEYYEQYF | TGTGCCAGCAGCGTAAACGAGGGAGAGTACTACGAGCAGTACTTC
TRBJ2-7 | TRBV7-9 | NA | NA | CASSSRPGGNKSYEQYF | TGTGCCAGCAGCTCCCGGCCGGGCGGGAATAAATCCTACGAGCAGTACTTC
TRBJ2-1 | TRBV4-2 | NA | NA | CASSQVGGGLEQFF | TGTGCCAGCAGCCAAGTCGGGGGCGGACTTGAGCAGTTCTTC
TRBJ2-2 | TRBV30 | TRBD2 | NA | CAWSTGTSGSSTGELFF | TGTGCCTGGAGTACCGGGACTAGCGGGAGTAGCACCGGGGAGCTGTTTTTT
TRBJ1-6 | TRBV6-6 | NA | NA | CATSTAGGSPLHF | TGTGCCACCTCAACAGCGGGGGGGTCACCCCTCCACTTT
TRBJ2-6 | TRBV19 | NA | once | CASSIMAGIAGANVLTF | TGTGCCAGTAGTATCATGGCGGGTATTGCCGGGGCCAACGTCCTGACTTTC
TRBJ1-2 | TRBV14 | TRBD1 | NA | CASSPLDRGRDYGYTF | TGTGCCAGCAGCCCCTTGGACAGGGGACGAGACTATGGCTACACCTTC
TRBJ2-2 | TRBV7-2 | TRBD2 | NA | CASSFGGGANTGELFF | TGTGCCAGCAGCTTCGGCGGGGGGGCGAACACCGGGGAGCTGTTTTTT
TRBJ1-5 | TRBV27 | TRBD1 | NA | CASSNVGQSIPQPQHF | TGTGCCAGCAGCAACGTGGGACAGTCAATCCCCCAGCCCCAGCATTTT
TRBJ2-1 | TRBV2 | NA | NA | CASSVLSKSLEQFF | TGTGCCAGCAGTGTACTCTCCAAGAGTCTTGAGCAGTTCTTC
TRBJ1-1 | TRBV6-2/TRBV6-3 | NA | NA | CASSTQGMNTEAFF | TGTGCCAGCAGCACTCAGGGAATGAACACTGAAGCTTTCTTT
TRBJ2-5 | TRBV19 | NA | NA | CASTVRTGETQYF | TGTGCCAGTACTGTGAGGACGGGAGAGACCCAGTACTTC
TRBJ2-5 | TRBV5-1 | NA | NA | CASSLEAAQETQYF | TGCGCCAGCAGCTTGGAGGCAGCCCAAGAGACCCAGTACTTC
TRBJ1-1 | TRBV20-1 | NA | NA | CSARTLGQLNTEAFF | TGCAGTGCTAGAACACTAGGACAGCTGAACACTGAAGCTTTCTTT
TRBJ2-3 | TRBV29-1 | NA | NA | CSVEEGASDTQYF | TGCAGCGTTGAAGAGGGCGCATCAGATACGCAGTATTTT
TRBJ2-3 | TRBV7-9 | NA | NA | CASSLAGLESDTQYF | TGTGCCAGCAGCTTAGCCGGATTAGAGTCAGATACGCAGTATTTT
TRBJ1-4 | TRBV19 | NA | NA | CASLRHGASNEKLFF | TGTGCCAGTCTACGTCATGGGGCCTCTAATGAAAAACTGTTTTTT
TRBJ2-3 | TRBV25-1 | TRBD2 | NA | CASSESSGSRNTQYF | TGTGCCAGCAGTGAATCTAGCGGGAGTCGTAATACGCAGTATTTT
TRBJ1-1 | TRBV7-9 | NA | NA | CASSPIGEGTEAFF | TGTGCCAGCAGTCCCATAGGGGAGGGCACTGAAGCTTTCTTT
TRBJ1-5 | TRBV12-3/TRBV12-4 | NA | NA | CASRTAASNQPQHF | TGTGCCAGCCGGACGGCAGCCTCAAATCAGCCCCAGCATTTT
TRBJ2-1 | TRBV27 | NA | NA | CASSLSRSDNEQFF | TGTGCCAGCAGTTTATCACGGTCTGACAATGAGCAGTTCTTC
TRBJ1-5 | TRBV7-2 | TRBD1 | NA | CASSLRQGGDQPQHF | TGTGCCAGCAGCTTACGACAGGGAGGGGATCAGCCCCAGCATTTT
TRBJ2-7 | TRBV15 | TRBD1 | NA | CATSQGAGYEQYF | TGTGCCACCAGCCAGGGGGCGGGCTACGAGCAGTACTTC
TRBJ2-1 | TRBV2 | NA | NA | CASGGGNNEQFF | TGTGCCAGCGGAGGGGGAAACAATGAGCAGTTCTTC
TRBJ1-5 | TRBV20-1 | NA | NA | CSAREDWAWNQPQHF | TGCAGTGCTAGAGAAGACTGGGCTTGGAATCAGCCCCAGCATTTT
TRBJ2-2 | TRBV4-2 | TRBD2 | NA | CASSQDPGLVNTGELFF | TGTGCCAGCAGCCAAGATCCTGGACTAGTGAACACCGGGGAGCTGTTTTTT
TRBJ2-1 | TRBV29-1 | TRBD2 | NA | CTSGGLAGGSSYNEQFF | TGCACGTCAGGGGGACTAGCGGGAGGCAGCTCCTACAATGAGCAGTTCTTC
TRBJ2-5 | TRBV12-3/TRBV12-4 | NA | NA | CASSLVVTGEAETQYF | TGTGCCAGCAGTTTAGTGGTTACAGGGGAGGCAGAGACCCAGTACTTC
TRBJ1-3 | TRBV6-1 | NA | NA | CASSEARVTGNTIYF | TGTGCCAGCAGTGAAGCGCGGGTGACTGGAAACACCATATATTTT
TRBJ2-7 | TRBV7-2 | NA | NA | CASSLGPEQYF | TGTGCCAGCAGCTTAGGCCCCGAGCAGTACTTC
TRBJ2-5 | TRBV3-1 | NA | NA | CASSTWQGTETQYF | TGTGCCAGCAGCACCTGGCAGGGGACAGAGACCCAGTACTTC
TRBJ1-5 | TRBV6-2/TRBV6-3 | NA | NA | CASTTSRVLSTQPQHF | TGTGCCAGCACCACGTCCCGGGTCCTCTCTACCCAGCCCCAGCATTTT